This TCR beta chain emerged from a study of OX40 agonist ivuxolimab in advanced cancers. Across the study: Allowance was made for prior anti-PD-1, anti-PD-L1 or anti-CTLA-4 therapy, and approximately 41% had some.

The method was immunoSEQ multiplex PCR; TCRdb's version includes in-frame clones alone and lacks a portion of them. This table holds about 59,000 clones, 88% found once. The trim removed 3 bases at V and 7 bases at J, leaving 13 bases unmatched. This CDR3 has 18 amino acids. This receptor was obtained from an adult with an advanced solid tumor such as melanoma, head and neck, liver or kidney cancer. This sequence joins TRBV23-1 and TRBJ2-1; 12 nucleotides agree with TRBD2. TRBV23-1 is identified as an open reading frame with a role that is uncertain. This sample comprised CD4+ or CD8+ T cells sorted from blood, obtained in a trial of the OX40 agonist ivuxolimab. The CDR3 here is CASSHTRSLAGGVNEQFF. CDR3 nucleotides: TGCGCCAGCAGTCACACCCGGTCCCTAGCGGGGGGGGTGAATGAGCAGTTCTTC.